The text below deals with one TCR beta chain. Its antigen remains unknown. The data derive from a study of shared clonotypes between healthy human individuals. The donor cohort consisted entirely of Caucasian adults residing in Nashville, Tennessee. Measured with immunoSEQ multiplex PCR; TCRdb has only the in-frame clones, and not every one. Seen here are approximately 340,000 clones, roughly 70% observed once, and the top ten hold 8.5% to 12%. Study-wide results and limits: All-four-donor shared clonotypes had higher generation probabilities than non-shared clonotypes did.

The CDR3 has 13 residues. CDR1 and CDR2 from the germline V gene are LNHNV and YYDKDF (reference sequence). V lost 5 bases and J 2 bases, leaving 9 bases between the germline ends. V and J are TRBV15 and TRBJ1-2, with D possibly matching TRBD1 (6 bases). Sample: memory CD4+ T cells sorted from blood. Indicated subset: CD45RA-negative fraction. This sequence was found in a man aged 25-45 years in good health. This CDR3 is CATSDGQNYGYTF. In nucleotides, the CDR3 is TGTGCCACCAGCGACGGACAGAACTATGGCTACACCTTC. Full variable domain (rest looked up from reference TRBV15 and TRBJ1-2): DAMVIQNPRYQVTQFGKPVTLSCSQTLNHNVMYWYQQKSSQAPKLLFHYYDKDFNNEADTPDNFQSRRPNTSFCFLDIRSPGLGDTAMYLCATSDGQNYGYTFGSGTRLTVV.